This T cell receptor (beta chain) is from a study of blood T cell repertoires in COVID-19 (dated by TCRdb to 2020 to 2022). Some background on the complete study: Collaborator samples came from the United States, Italy and Spain and covered acute and convalescent phases of COVID-19. The prospective study material was composed of cDNA or gDNA derived from T cells, B-cell-depleted T cells, or PBMCs. Deeply sampled blood TCRbeta repertoires from subjects exposed to, actively infected with, or recovered from COVID-19 were included in the dataset. A freely available public database, intended as a resource for researchers studying the immune response to SARS-CoV-2, is where the repertoires were released. Samples came from the ongoing ImmuneRACE study (first 160 participants) plus 1,254 subjects from 6 global collaborators. Sample metadata almost always included a de-identified subject ID, COVID-19 status, age in years and sex. Where available, HLA class I and class II types were obtained from metadata supplied by the sample provider rather than from assay-based typing. The paper as a whole reports these results and caveats: Clinical and demographic metadata were provided uncurated, with the amount varying by source and participant.

TCRbeta CDR3 regions were amplified from genomic DNA by means of the immunoSEQ Assay, a bias-controlled multiplex PCR. Concerning the study's data processing: The number of nucleated cells in each sample was estimated from the amplification of reference gene primers within the assay. Sequence reads were collapsed and filtered to measure the absolute abundance of every unique TCRbeta CDR3 rearrangement. For each sample, productive Simpson clonality was calculated as the square root of Simpson's diversity index over productive rearrangements. Held by TCRdb, this immuneACCESS table contains in-frame sequences only and omits some clones. Under half of the omission traces to an unresolved V gene where checked; the cause of the rest is unknown. That table gives V, J and clone size, and the DNA gave D and trimming. Within this sample are tens of thousands of clones, with approximately 78% of them counted one time only. 20% to 25% of the sample belongs to the ten largest clones.

Points on this clone: Its antigen is still unknown. Base qualities are not provided; no much larger clone lies one nucleotide away.

Each collaborating institution followed its own protocols to collect whole blood in K2EDTA tubes. For TCRbeta analysis, collaborator samples were shipped as frozen whole blood, as isolated PBMCs, or as DNA extracted from either sample type. The TCR originated in a human donor in a cohort sampled during active COVID-19. The specimen sequenced was peripheral blood.

The CDR3 loop reads CASSQTQGAGQPQHF. The DNA sequence is TGTGCCAGCAGCCAAACACAGGGGGCAGGTCAGCCCCAGCATTTT. The chain uses TRBV2 and TRBJ1-5; 9 nucleotides in the junction match TRBD1. The CDR3 starts with the cysteine, ends with the phenylalanine, and has 15 residues. The retained sequence is limited to the CDR3, 45 bases, with the frame set at the first base. V loses 6 bases at its end and J loses 6 bases; junction bases beyond the gene matches: 9. The germline V gene sets CDR1 to SNHLY and CDR2 to FYNNEI.